This T cell receptor beta chain emerged from a study of T cells in Graves' hyperthyroidism and ophthalmopathy. V lost 7 bases and J lost 4, with 11 bases in between. The germline gives CDR1 SGHNT, CDR2 YENEEA. The CDR3 has 13 residues. Diagnoses used clinical symptoms, serum thyroxine and TRAb, thyroid ultrasound and orbital computed tomography. Amplification of TCR beta CDR3 regions was performed using RNA transcripts as template. A set of HTBI primers served as the primers for a first-round RT-PCR of the TCR CDR3. TCRdb processed the multiplex PCR reads anew with MiXCR; each CDR3 protein has one entry. Of some 740,000 distinct CDR3 sequences listed, approximately 14% are singletons. This clonotype was recorded at least ten times.

J is TRBJ2-1 and V is TRBV11-3; perhaps TRBD2 as D (5 bases). This clonotype was obtained from a woman between 18 and 29 years old with Graves' hyperthyroidism. The material sequenced was blood. This CDR3 reads CASTLGGYNEQFF. DNA for the CDR3: TGTGCCAGCACCCTCGGCGGGTACAATGAGCAGTTCTTC. The full variable domain, its missing parts supplied by reference TRBV11-3 and TRBJ2-1, is EAGVVQSPRYKIIEKKQPVAFWCNPISGHNTLYWYLQNLGQGPELLIRYENEEAVDDSQLPKDRFSAERLKGVDSTLKIQPAELGDSAVYLCASTLGGYNEQFFGPGTRLTVL.